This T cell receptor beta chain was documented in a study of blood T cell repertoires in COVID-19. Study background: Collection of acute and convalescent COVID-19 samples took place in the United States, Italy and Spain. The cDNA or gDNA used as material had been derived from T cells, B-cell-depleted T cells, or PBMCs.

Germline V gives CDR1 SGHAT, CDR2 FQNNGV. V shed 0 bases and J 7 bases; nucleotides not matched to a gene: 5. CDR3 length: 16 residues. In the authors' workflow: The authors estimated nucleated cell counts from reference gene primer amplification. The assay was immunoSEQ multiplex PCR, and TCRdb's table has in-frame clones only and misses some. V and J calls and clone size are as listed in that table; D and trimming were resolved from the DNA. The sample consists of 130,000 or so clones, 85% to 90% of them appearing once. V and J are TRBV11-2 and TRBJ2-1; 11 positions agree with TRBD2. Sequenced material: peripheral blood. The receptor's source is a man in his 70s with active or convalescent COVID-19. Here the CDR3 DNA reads TGTGCCAGCAGCTTAGATCGGGTAGCGGGAGGGAATGAGCAGTTCTTC. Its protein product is CASSLDRVAGGNEQFF.